The entry below gives a single T cell receptor (beta chain) sequence along with its context. These data belong to a study of CXCR3-negative and CXCR3-positive naive CD8 T cells. UMI-labeled TRB cDNA libraries were prepared by 5' RACE. TCRdb reworked the 5' RACE reads into one entry per CDR3 protein, no DNA. This sample's table reports about 40,000 distinct CDR3 sequences. Germline V gives CDR1 SGHVS, CDR2 FNYEAQ. The CDR3 is 12 amino acids. This chain links TRBV7-6 with TRBJ1-1. This clonotype was sampled from a human donor in good health. Some clones in this sample may be carry-over from other donors' samples. Material: memory CD8+ T cells from blood. Here the CDR3 reads CASSLGGAEAFF.